Listed below are T cell receptor beta chains from one sample, sequenced in a study of cytomegalovirus exposure and HLA in healthy donors. Sequenced by immunoSEQ multiplex PCR; TCRdb stores in-frame clones only, minus some. The table lists more than 90,000 clones, with roughly 6.6% in the top ten. Sequencing used PBMCs. Receptors originate from a man in his forties in good health and CMV-seropositive. CDR3s include the opening cysteine and the closing phenylalanine or tryptophan. D genes are given only for firm matches.

TRBV5-5	TRBD1	TRBJ2-7	TGTGCCAGCAGCTTACGACAGGGGTGGGCCGAGCAGTACTTC	CASSLRQGWAEQYF
TRBV7-9	.	TRBJ2-7	TGTGCCAGCAGCCTTTACTACGAGCAGTACTTC	CASSLYYEQYF
TRBV7-6	.	TRBJ2-4	TGTGCCAGCAGCCCAAGCGCAGGGGACAACCAAAACATTCAGTACTTC	CASSPSAGDNQNIQYF
TRBV19	.	TRBJ2-1	TGTGCCAGTAGTATGCTGGCTGTCTACAATGAGCAGTTCTTC	CASSMLAVYNEQFF
TRBV6-5	.	TRBJ2-2	TGTGCCAGCAGTTACTTAGGGGCCGGGGAGCTGTTTTTT	CASSYLGAGELFF
TRBV6-6	.	TRBJ2-7	TGTGCCAGCAGTTACACAGGGACCTCGTACGAGCAGTACTTC	CASSYTGTSYEQYF
TRBV7-9	.	TRBJ1-1	TGTGCCAGCAGCTTCCAGGGGCCGAACACTGAAGCTTTCTTT	CASSFQGPNTEAFF
TRBV5-1	TRBD2	TRBJ2-2	TGCGCCAGCGAGGGACTAGCGGGAAACACCGGGGAGCTGTTTTTT	CASEGLAGNTGELFF
TRBV4-2	TRBD2	TRBJ2-7	TGTGCCAGCAGCCATGAGACTAGCGGGAGTCCCCGCTCCTACGAGCAGTACTTC	CASSHETSGSPRSYEQYF
TRBV7-3	TRBD2	TRBJ2-3	TGTGCCAGCAGCTTAATCGGGGGCAGACTAGCGGGAGATAGCGGAGATACGCAGTATTTT	CASSLIGGRLAGDSGDTQYF
TRBV5-5	TRBD1	TRBJ1-2	TGTGCCAGCAGCTTAAGGGACAGGGGGCGATCGGGCTATGGCTACACCTTC	CASSLRDRGRSGYGYTF
TRBV27	.	TRBJ2-7	TGTGCCAGCCGCGCCGGGACTGGAAACTACGAGCAGTACTTC	CASRAGTGNYEQYF
TRBV7-3	TRBD2	TRBJ2-3	TGTGCCAGCAGCTTAGCCGCCCCCCGACTAGCGGGAGGCCATATGTATTTT	CASSLAAPRLAGGHMYF
TRBV4-1	.	TRBJ2-1	TGCGCCAGCAGCCAGGCACTAGCAGTAAACAATGAGCAGTTCTTC	CASSQALAVNNEQFF
TRBV15	TRBD1	TRBJ2-5	TGTGCCACCAGCAGAGCGACAGGGGAGTGGGAGACCCAGTACTTC	CATSRATGEWETQYF
TRBV27	TRBD1	TRBJ2-7	TGTGCCAGCAGTTTAATAGAGGGGGCGGGCGAGCAGTACTTC	CASSLIEGAGEQYF
TRBV9	.	TRBJ2-2	TGTGCCACCCCATTTGGGGAGCTGTTTTTT	CATPFGELFF
TRBV10-1	TRBD1	TRBJ2-7	TGCGCCAGCAGCCCGGACAGGCGAGGGAGCTACGAGCAGTACTTC	CASSPDRRGSYEQYF
TRBV27	TRBD1	TRBJ2-7	TGTGCCAGCAGTTGGACAGGGAGAAGCTCCTACGAGCAGTACTTC	CASSWTGRSSYEQYF
TRBV9	.	TRBJ1-4	TGTGCCAGCAGCGTAGGGACGGGGGGCGCAGACAATGAAAAACTGTTTTTT	CASSVGTGGADNEKLFF
TRBV5-1	TRBD1	TRBJ1-2	TGCGCCAGCAGCTTGTCTACAGGGGGCGCGGGATATGGCTACACCTTC	CASSLSTGGAGYGYTF
TRBV5-1	.	TRBJ1-2	TGCGCCAGCAGCTTGGCCTATCAGGGAGGCTACACCTTC	CASSLAYQGGYTF
TRBV28	TRBD1	TRBJ1-5	TGTGCCAGCAGTTTACCCCGACAGGGGGCTGTAGGCAATCAGCCCCAGCATTTT	CASSLPRQGAVGNQPQHF
TRBV10-3	.	TRBJ2-1	TGTGCCATCAGGCGGGACCCCTACAATGAGCAGTTCTTC	CAIRRDPYNEQFF
TRBV27	.	TRBJ2-7	TGTGCCAGCAGTTTTTGGCCCTCCTACGAGCAGTACTTC	CASSFWPSYEQYF
TRBV7-2	.	TRBJ2-7	TGTGCCAGCAGCTTAGCCCGACAAGACGAGCAGTACTTC	CASSLARQDEQYF
TRBV5-1	TRBD2	TRBJ2-1	TGCGCCAGCAGCCTATGGACTAGCGGAACCTACAATGAGCAGTTCTTC	CASSLWTSGTYNEQFF
TRBV9	.	TRBJ2-5	TGTGCCAGCAGCGTAGATCGGACACCCAAAGAGACCCAGTACTTC	CASSVDRTPKETQYF
TRBV10-2	.	TRBJ2-7	TGCGCCAGCAGCGACCCGGGAGCTGGTGAGCAGTACTTC	CASSDPGAGEQYF
TRBV4-1	TRBD2	TRBJ2-3	TGCGCCAGCAGCCGCGGACTAGCGGGAGTAACAGATACGCAGTATTTT	CASSRGLAGVTDTQYF